This TCR beta chain was captured in a study of T cells in localized non-small cell lung cancer. General study points: As only one tumor region underwent sequencing, heterogeneity remains possible.

By sample share, this clone is medium-sized. Its specificity is not known. Lung tissue at least 2 cm from the tumor margin was confirmed free of atypia. This CDR3 comprises 16 residues. Losses at the gene ends were 6 bases for V and 5 bases for J; bases not matched to a gene: 10. CDR1 MNHGY and CDR2 SAAAGT come from the germline V gene. The data were produced by immunoSEQ multiplex PCR, yet TCRdb's version contains in-frame clones alone and is incomplete. The table shows 1,000 to 1,500 clones, with 21% occurring only once. This sample comprised normal lung tissue next to the tumor, obtained before any cancer treatment. This clonotype originated in a male donor aged 60 or over with stage III lung adenocarcinoma. J is TRBJ2-2 and V is TRBV6-8, with 9 bases aligning to TRBD1. The DNA for the CDR3 is TGTGCCAGCAGGGAGAGGACAGGGGATGGGACCGGGGAGCTGTTTTTT. It encodes CASRERTGDGTGELFF.